These 8 T cell receptor beta chains originate from one sample sequenced in a study of vaccination and CD4 T cells after COVID-19. Treatment described: roughly 10-day PBMC culture with coronavirus spike peptide pools or control peptides (ViraFEST assay). Antigens of these TCRs are unknown. The Oncomine TCR Beta short-read assay sequenced DNA from cultured CD4+ T cells. TCRdb redid the calling of the PCR reads with MiXCR, one entry per CDR3 protein. Among 11,000 or so distinct CDR3 sequences listed, around 47% were seen once. Sequencing input: CD4+ T cells from blood, cultured in vitro. The receptors derive from a human donor who had recovered from COVID-19.

This clonotype was counted a single time. The CDR3 reads CASSYTAGTASTNEKLFF. The CDR3 bases are TGTGCCAGCAGTTACACAGCGGGGACCGCCAGTACTAATGAAAAACTGTTTTTT. The chain has TRBV6-5 and TRBJ1-4; TRBD1 might be the D (5 bases). This CDR3 comprises 18 residues. Trimming took off 2 bases at V and 2 bases at J, with 18 bases between the two ends. Germline CDR1 MNHEY, CDR2 SVGAGI.

This clonotype has a handful of counts. This chain joins TRBV19 and TRBJ1-1; D gene unclear. V was shortened by 3 bases and J by 7 bases, with 9 bases between the two germline ends. The CDR3 has 12 amino acids. Looked up from germline, CDR1 is LNHDA and CDR2 is SQIVND (reference sequence). DNA for the CDR3: TGTGCCAGTAGTATGGAAAGGGATGAAGCTTTCTTT. This codes for CASSMERDEAFF.

The V gene is TRBV6-1, the J gene TRBJ2-1, with D possibly matching TRBD2 (6 bases). CDR1 and CDR2 (germline): MNHNS, SASEGT. The CDR3 is 15 amino acids. With 5 bases removed from V and 8 bases from J, the gap between germline ends came to 19 bases. The CDR3 coding sequence is TGTGCCAGCAGTCGCGGGACCGGAAGGCCTCATGAGCAGTTCTTC. Amino acids: CASSRGTGRPHEQFF.

The sample holds a few counts of this clonotype. The chain's CDR3 is CGLGGANYGYTF. The DNA of the CDR3 is TGCGGACTGGGGGGAGCTAACTATGGCTACACCTTC. The rearrangement links TRBV20-1 to TRBJ1-2; D perhaps matches TRBD1 (5 bases). This CDR3 is built from 12 residues. Looked up from germline, CDR1 is DFQATT and CDR2 is SNEGSKA (reference sequence).

This chain links TRBV6-2 or TRBV6-3 with TRBJ1-5, with D perhaps TRBD1 (6 bases). Trimming took off 5 bases at V and 2 bases at J, with 19 bases between the two ends. Germline CDR1 MNHEY, CDR2 SVGEGT. This CDR3 region has 17 residues. In DNA form, the CDR3 reads TGTGCCAGCAGTCTCCGTAAATGGTCAGGGGGCAATCAGCCCCAGCATTTT. It encodes CASSLRKWSGGNQPQHF.

The chain uses TRBV5-6 and TRBJ2-5; 7 bases align to TRBD1. J lost 1 base, V lost 0 bases, and 3 bases had no gene match. The CDR3 spans 15 residues. Germline assignment: CDR1 SGHDT and CDR2 YYEEEE. CDR3 DNA: TGTGCCAGCAGCTTGGGAGGGGGCCCCCAAGAGACCCAGTACTTC. Translated, it gives CASSLGGGPQETQYF.

This rearrangement joins TRBV2 to TRBJ2-5; 10 bases match TRBD1. With V trimmed by 6 bases and J by 5 bases, 6 bases remained unmatched. The germline V gene has CDR1 SNHLY and CDR2 FYNNEI. CDR3 size: 14 residues. CDR3 region: CASRGQGLFETQYF. In nucleotides, the CDR3 is TGTGCCAGCAGGGGACAGGGGTTGTTCGAGACCCAGTACTTC.

This clonotype was seen more than once but under ten times. V is TRBV7-8 and J is TRBJ2-7; 14 positions match TRBD2. CDR1 is SGHVS, CDR2 FQNEAQ, per germline. This CDR3 has 17 amino acids. The V segment lost 4 bases and the J segment 4 bases; nucleotides outside the gene matches: 9. CDR3 in amino acids: CASSSLTSGGAIYEQYF. The CDR3 DNA reads as TGTGCCAGCAGCTCCCTGACTAGCGGGGGGGCTATTTACGAGCAGTACTTC.